This TCR beta chain was recorded in a study of blood T cells in healthy people across ages. With a J-beta primer mix and a sample-barcoded 5' primer, a second PCR ran roughly 6 to 12 cycles. TCRdb re-called the 5' RACE reads with MiXCR, one entry per CDR3 protein. The sample contains about 2 million distinct CDR3 sequences, about 50% of which appear only once. The length of the CDR3 is 16 residues. Germline CDR1 is SGHTA and CDR2 is FQGNSA. J gave up 6 bases and V 5 bases, and 13 bases lay outside the gene matches. The sample consisted of blood. The sequence was obtained from a middle-aged woman in good health. The V and J genes are TRBV7-2 and TRBJ1-1; the match to TRBD1 covers 9 bases. The CDR3 region has the DNA TGTGCCAGCAGCCCCGGGACAGGGCTTATCAACGCTGAAGCTTTCTTT. Translation: CASSPGTGLINAEAFF.